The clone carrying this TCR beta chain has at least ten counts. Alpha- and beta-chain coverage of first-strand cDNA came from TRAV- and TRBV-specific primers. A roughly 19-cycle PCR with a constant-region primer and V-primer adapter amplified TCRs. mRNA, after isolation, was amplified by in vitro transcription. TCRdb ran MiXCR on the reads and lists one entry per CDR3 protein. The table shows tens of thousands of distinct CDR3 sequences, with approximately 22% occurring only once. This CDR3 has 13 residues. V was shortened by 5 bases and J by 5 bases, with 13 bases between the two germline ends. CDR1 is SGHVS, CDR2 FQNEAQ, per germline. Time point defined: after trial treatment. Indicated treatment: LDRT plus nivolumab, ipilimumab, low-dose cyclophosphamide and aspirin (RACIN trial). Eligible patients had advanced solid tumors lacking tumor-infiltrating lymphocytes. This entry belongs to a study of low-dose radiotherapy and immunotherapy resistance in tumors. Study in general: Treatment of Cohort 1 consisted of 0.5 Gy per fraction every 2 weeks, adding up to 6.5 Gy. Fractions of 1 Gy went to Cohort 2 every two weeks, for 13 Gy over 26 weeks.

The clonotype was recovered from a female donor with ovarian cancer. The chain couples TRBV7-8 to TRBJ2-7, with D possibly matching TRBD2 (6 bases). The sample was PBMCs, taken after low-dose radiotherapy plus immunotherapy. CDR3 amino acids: CASSPFRGDEQYF. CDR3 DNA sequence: TGTGCCAGCAGCCCCTTCCGCGGGGACGAGCAGTACTTC.